These 18 T cell receptor beta chains originate from one sample sequenced in a study of T cell clonality in common variable immunodeficiency (dated by TCRdb to the mid-2010s). The library was made by the immunoSEQ multiplex PCR assay. TCRdb retrieved this table from immuneACCESS and kept in-frame rearrangements only. Not all clones are present; in checked studies, unresolved V genes account for under half, and no reason is known for the remainder. The data for this sample show 55,000 or so clones, each detected more than once. Jointly, the top ten make up approximately 5.5% of the sample. The sample was peripheral blood mononuclear cells. The receptors derive from a person aged 18-69 years in good health.

This clone was detected many times. The CDR3 end is not reached by the read, which stops 3 residues before it; the germline J gene fills it in. The genes are TRBV29-1 and TRBJ2-1; 11 nucleotides line up with TRBD2. CDR1 SQVTM and CDR2 ANQGSEA come from the germline V gene. This CDR3 comprises 15 residues. V gave up 6 bases and J gave up 0 bases; unmatched junction bases: 4. The CDR3 sequence: CSVDGLAGSYNEQFF. The part of the CDR3 DNA that was read is TGCAGCGTAGACGGACTAGCGGGCTCCTACAATGAG.

The sample holds many counts of this clone. The DNA ends 3 residues before the CDR3 does, and the rest of the CDR3 is filled in from the germline J gene. V and J are TRBV19 and TRBJ2-1; TRBD2 matches at 7 bases. This CDR3 has 15 residues. The germline CDR1 and CDR2 sequences are LNHDA and SQIVND (reference sequence). Unmatched junction bases numbered 11, after V lost 6 bases and J lost 6 bases. CDR3 bases read: TGTGCCAGTAGAAGGGTTGGCGGGAGTGGCAATGAG. Protein product: CASRRVGGSGNE. The complete CDR3 sequence is CASRRVGGSGNEQFF.

This clone was seen only a few times. The read comes to an end 3 residues before the CDR3 does, leaving the germline J gene to fill in the end. The chain has TRBV5-1 and TRBJ1-5; weak D call: TRBD1 (5 bases). CDR3 length equals 15 residues. Trimming stripped 0 bases from V and 5 bases from J, with 12 bases between. Per the germline V gene, CDR1 is SGHRS and CDR2 is YFSETQ. The part of the CDR3 DNA that was read is TGCGCCAGCAGCTTGGTTGGCAGGGCGGATCAGCCC. Residues: CASSLVGRADQP. The full CDR3 reads CASSLVGRADQPQHF.

This clone was observed at least ten times. The read stops 3 residues short of the end of the CDR3; the missing end is completed from the germline J gene. The V call is TRBV6-2 or TRBV6-3, the J call TRBJ2-6; D gene ambiguous. The CDR3 is 16 amino acids. Germline CDR1 and CDR2: MNHEY and SVGEGT. Trimming removed 6 bases at V and 4 bases at J, with 16 bases between. CDR3: CASSPLWASGANVLTF. Incomplete CDR3 DNA: TGTGCCAGCAGCCCCCTCTGGGCATCCGGGGCCAACGTC.

This clone was recorded many times. The read terminates 3 residues ahead of where the CDR3 ends, so the germline J gene completes it. The gene calls are TRBV5-1 and TRBJ2-1, with D possibly being TRBD2 (5 bases). V lost 0 bases, J lost 5 bases, and 9 bases lay in between. The germline V gene has CDR1 SGHRS and CDR2 YFSETQ. The CDR3 extends over 14 amino acids. This chain's CDR3 is CASSLELDNNEQFF. The CDR3 DNA, read in part, is TGCGCCAGCAGCTTGGAACTAGATAACAATGAG. The whole variable domain, remainder taken from reference TRBV5-1 and TRBJ2-1, is KAGVTQTPRYLIKTRGQQVTLSCSPISGHRSVSWYQQTPGQGLQFLFEYFSETQRNKGNFPGRFSGRQFSNSRSEMNVSTLELGDSALYLCASSLELDNNEQFFGPGTRLTVL.

This clone was seen many times. The sequenced CDR3 bases are TGCGCCAGCAGCCAAGATCCGCGGGGGCGGTACAATGAG. Translating gives CASSQDPRGRYNE. From start to end, the CDR3 is CASSQDPRGRYNEQFF. The chain joins TRBV4-1 to TRBJ2-1, with D possibly matching TRBD2 (7 bases). The read ends 3 residues before the CDR3 terminus; that terminus is restored from the germline J gene. CDR3 length: 16 residues. Germline CDR1 MGHRA, CDR2 YSYEKL. V lost 0 bases to trimming and J lost 4 bases, with 13 bases between them.

A word on this clone: The read ends 3 residues early relative to the CDR3; the germline J gene fills the gap. This rearrangement joins TRBV7-6 to TRBJ2-5; 9 bases match TRBD2. Losses at the gene ends were 2 bases for V and 4 bases for J; bases not matched to a gene: 14. The CDR3 covers 18 residues. In germline, CDR1 is SGHVS, CDR2 FNYEAQ. The CDR3 region is CASSLKGPGGAGGETQYF. The covered CDR3 bases are TGTGCCAGCAGCTTAAAAGGTCCGGGGGGAGCGGGAGGAGAGACC.

The sample holds many counts of this clone. The read finishes 3 residues shy of the CDR3 end, and the germline J gene is used to complete it. The V gene is TRBV6-2 or TRBV6-3, the J gene TRBJ1-5, with TRBD1 as a possible D gene (6 bases). The CDR3 runs 14 residues. Germline-derived CDR1 and CDR2 are MNHEY and SVGEGT. Trimming took off 5 bases at V and 3 bases at J, with 11 bases between the two ends. CDR3 loop: CASSGRGTNQPQHF. Incomplete CDR3 DNA: TGTGCCAGCAGTGGCAGGGGCACCAATCAGCCC.

This clone has at least ten counts. The DNA ends 3 residues before the CDR3 does, and the rest of the CDR3 is filled in from the germline J gene. V gene TRBV12-3 or TRBV12-4 combines with J gene TRBJ2-5; TRBD1 aligns across 7 bases. V lost 3 bases and J lost 4; bases outside the gene matches: 8. The CDR3 sequence is 15 residues long. CDR3 DNA (partial): TGTGCCAGCAGTTTTGAGGGGGCAGAGGCAGAGACC. Residues: CASSFEGAEAET. The complete CDR3 sequence is CASSFEGAEAETQYF.

This clone was counted ten times or more. Read sequence stops 3 residues before the CDR3 end, and the germline J gene provides the missing end. The chain employs TRBV5-6 and TRBJ2-7, with D hard to call. The CDR3 contains 14 residues. CDR1 and CDR2 from the germline V gene are SGHDT and YYEEEE. The germline V and J ends were trimmed by 2 bases and 1 base, with 10 bases remaining between them. The chain's CDR3 is CASSFSYRSYEQYF. The DNA read from the CDR3 is TGTGCCAGCAGCTTCTCTTACCGGTCCTACGAG.

Many counts were recorded for this clone. The read gets to within 3 residues of the CDR3 end, and the germline J gene fills in the rest. The V and J genes are TRBV28 and TRBJ2-7, with 12 bases lining up with TRBD2. Germline V gene lookup returns CDR1 MDHEN and CDR2 SYDVKM. The CDR3 is made up of 17 amino acids. Trimming at V came to 5 bases and at J to 0 bases, leaving 8 bases not matched to a gene. The sequenced CDR3 bases are TGTGCCAGCAGTCCCCGAGGACTAGCGGGGAGCTCCTACGAG. Translated: CASSPRGLAGSSYE. In full, the CDR3 reads CASSPRGLAGSSYEQYF.

This clone was counted ten times or more. Read sequence stops 3 residues before the CDR3 end, and the germline J gene provides the missing end. V gene TRBV19 combines with J gene TRBJ2-7; 14 bases align to TRBD2. V shed 4 bases, J shed 6 bases, and the junction held 5 bases outside the gene matches. From germline, CDR1 is LNHDA and CDR2 SQIVND (reference sequence). The CDR3 totals 15 residues. The DNA read from the CDR3 is TGTGCCAGTAGTAGGGGACTAGCGGGAGTGGCCGAG. This sequence encodes CASSRGLAGVAE. The full CDR3 protein reads CASSRGLAGVAEQYF.

This clone was seen at least ten times. The CDR3 extends 3 residues past the end of the read, so its final part is completed from the germline J gene. V and J are TRBV19 and TRBJ2-3, with D tentatively TRBD2 (5 bases). CDR3 size: 16 residues. The germline V and J ends were trimmed by 0 bases and 5 bases, with 15 bases remaining between them. The germline V gene encodes CDR1 LNHDA and CDR2 SQIVND (reference sequence). The sequenced CDR3 bases are TGTGCCAGTAGTATAGATCCTTCCACCGCGGGAGATACG. Translating it yields CASSIDPSTAGDT. The whole CDR3 protein reads CASSIDPSTAGDTQYF.

Judged by abundance, this clone is medium-sized (0.01 to 0.1%). The read gets to within 3 residues of the CDR3 end, and the germline J gene fills in the rest. The chain employs TRBV5-1 and TRBJ2-2; tentatively, D is TRBD2 (6 bases). The CDR3 length is 16 residues. V lost 1 base and J 1 base, leaving 11 bases between the germline ends. CDR1 is SGHRS and CDR2 is YFSETQ in the germline V gene. The sequenced CDR3 bases are TGCGCCAGCAGCTTGATTGGCGGGGAGAACACCGGGGAG. Protein sequence: CASSLIGGENTGE. From start to end, the CDR3 is CASSLIGGENTGELFF.

The table lists this clone with many counts. From the germline J gene comes the end of the CDR3, since the read stops 3 residues before it. The gene calls are TRBV27 and TRBJ2-1; 7 bases line up with TRBD1. The CDR3 runs to 16 residues. The junction had 7 bases not matched to a gene; V was cut back by 5 bases and J by 0 bases. Germline CDR1 and CDR2: MNHEY and SMNVEV (reference sequence). CDR3 sequence reads: CASSTLDRLSYNEQFF. The part of the CDR3 DNA that was read is TGTGCCAGCAGTACCCTGGACAGGCTCTCCTACAATGAG.

This clone was recorded at least ten times. The read terminates 3 residues ahead of where the CDR3 ends, so the germline J gene completes it. The chain is built from TRBV19 and TRBJ1-5; a weak D match, TRBD1 (5 bases). The V end was cut by 4 bases, the J end by 1 base, with 11 bases between. The CDR3 sequence is 15 residues long. Germline CDR1 and CDR2: LNHDA and SQIVND (reference sequence). The CDR3: CASSTRDLSNQPQHF. CDR3 DNA, as far as it was read: TGTGCCAGTAGTACCAGGGACTTAAGCAATCAGCCC.

At least ten counts were recorded for this clone. The read terminates 3 residues ahead of where the CDR3 ends, so the germline J gene completes it. This chain connects TRBV20-1 to TRBJ2-5, with TRBD2 matching over 12 bases. V shed 2 bases, J shed 4 bases, and the junction held 5 bases outside the gene matches. The CDR3 extends over 15 amino acids. Germline CDR1 DFQATT, CDR2 SNEGSKA (reference sequence). The CDR3 region is CSARRGTSGLETQYF. The part of the CDR3 DNA that was read is TGCAGTGCTAGACGCGGGACTAGCGGGCTAGAGACC.

This clone has ten or more counts. The read comes to an end 3 residues before the CDR3 does, leaving the germline J gene to fill in the end. This chain joins TRBV6-8 and TRBJ2-1, with 10 bases aligning to TRBD2. CDR1 MNHGY and CDR2 SAAAGT come from the germline V gene. The CDR3 spans 17 residues. With 2 bases clipped from V and 2 bases from J, the junction kept 6 bases outside the gene matches. This CDR3 is CASSYPSGRNTYNEQFF. CDR3 DNA (partial): TGTGCCAGCAGTTACCCTAGCGGGAGAAATACCTACAATGAG.